The rows below give T cell receptor beta chains drawn from one sample of a study of cytomegalovirus exposure and HLA in healthy donors. Sequencing used immunoSEQ multiplex PCR; TCRdb keeps in-frame clones, though not all of them. This table holds approximately 150,000 clones. Sample: PBMCs. These receptor sequences come from a woman aged 45-65 years in good health and CMV-seronegative. CDR3s include the opening cysteine and the closing phenylalanine or tryptophan. Fields, in order: D gene, J gene, V gene, CDR3 protein, CDR3 DNA. D genes are given only for firm matches.

- | TRBJ2-7 | TRBV28 | CASSSVSYEQYF | TGTGCCAGCAGTAGCGTCTCCTACGAGCAGTACTTC
- | TRBJ1-1 | TRBV5-5 | CASSLGRLYTEAFF | TGTGCCAGCAGCTTGGGCAGACTTTACACTGAAGCTTTCTTT
TRBD2 | TRBJ2-1 | TRBV27 | CASSLSSGRGYNEQFF | TGTGCCAGCAGTTTATCTAGCGGGAGGGGCTACAATGAGCAGTTCTTC
- | TRBJ1-2 | TRBV30 | CAWSVQGYGYTF | TGTGCCTGGAGTGTACAGGGATATGGCTACACCTTC
TRBD2 | TRBJ2-2 | TRBV2 | CASSVSAGATGELFF | TGTGCCAGCAGTGTGTCAGCGGGAGCCACCGGGGAGCTGTTTTTT
- | TRBJ1-1 | TRBV5-6 | CASSFSGNTEAFF | TGTGCCAGCAGCTTCTCCGGGAACACTGAAGCTTTCTTT
- | TRBJ1-1 | TRBV5-1 | CASSPDMRNTEAFF | TGCGCCAGCAGCCCGGACATGCGGAACACTGAAGCTTTCTTT
TRBD1 | TRBJ1-2 | TRBV29-1 | CSVARDSYYGYTF | TGCAGCGTTGCCCGGGACAGCTACTATGGCTACACCTTC
- | TRBJ2-3 | TRBV5-1 | CASSLGGLASGGTDTQYF | TGCGCCAGCAGCTTGGGCGGACTTGCCTCTGGGGGCACAGATACGCAGTATTTT
- | TRBJ2-7 | TRBV15 | CATSRDTGIYEQYF | TGTGCCACCAGCAGAGATACAGGAATATACGAGCAGTACTTC
TRBD1 | TRBJ2-2 | TRBV13 | CASSLSGTDNTGELFF | TGTGCCAGCAGCTTGTCCGGGACAGACAACACCGGGGAGCTGTTTTTT
TRBD1 | TRBJ1-4 | TRBV19 | CASRTGTANEKLFF | TGTGCCAGTAGGACAGGGACGGCTAATGAAAAACTGTTTTTT
TRBD1 | TRBJ2-7 | TRBV4-1 | CASSQTRDRAYEQYF | TGCGCCAGCAGCCAAACCAGGGACAGAGCCTACGAGCAGTACTTC
TRBD2 | TRBJ2-1 | TRBV19 | CASSMRSSGYNEQFF | TGTGCCAGTAGTATGCGGTCTAGCGGTTACAATGAGCAGTTCTTC
- | TRBJ1-1 | TRBV7-2 | CASSLVAGGVTEAFF | TGTGCCAGCAGCTTAGTAGCGGGGGGGGTCACTGAAGCTTTCTTT
TRBD1 | TRBJ2-7 | TRBV7-9 | CASSSDRGEQYF | TGTGCCAGCAGCTCCGACAGGGGCGAGCAGTACTTC
- | TRBJ1-4 | TRBV4-2 | CASSQEGTGRGEKLFF | TGTGCCAGCAGCCAAGAAGGAACAGGGCGAGGGGAAAAACTGTTTTTT
- | TRBJ2-5 | TRBV4-2 | CASGQTQRGTQYF | TGTGCCAGCGGCCAAACCCAAAGGGGGACCCAGTACTTC